This record concerns one T cell receptor beta chain sequence. The target antigen is unknown. The data were taken from a study of cytomegalovirus exposure and HLA in healthy donors. The CDR3 covers 13 residues. Trimming removed 7 bases at V and 6 bases at J, with 16 bases between. Germline CDR1 reads SGHVS; CDR2 reads FQNEAQ. Researchers ran the PCR with 60 Vbeta and 13 Jbeta primers. Measured with immunoSEQ multiplex PCR; TCRdb has only the in-frame clones, and not every one. The repertoire table contains roughly 120,000 clones. Broader study findings: Some highly shared sequence variants likely arose as a pipeline artifact. Differences between HLA loci emerged in a later analysis of TCR association rates, with DRB1 most and HLA-C fewest.

Sequencing was performed on PBMCs. The clonotype was recovered from a man between 35 and 55 years old in good health and CMV-seronegative. The V call is TRBV7-8, the J call TRBJ2-7; weak D call: TRBD2 (7 bases). The CDR3 here is CASTLGGPGEQYF. The CDR3 DNA reads as TGTGCCAGCACCCTCGGGGGGCCGGGCGAGCAGTACTTC.